Below, 9 T cell receptor beta chains from the same sample are listed, as sequenced in a study of vaccination effects on CD4 cells after COVID-19. Antigen-specific CD4+ T cells were expanded with viral peptide pools in the ViraFEST assay before sequencing. At the end of around eleven days of culture, CD4+ T cells were isolated. Their specific antigens are unknown. Only in-frame clones appear in the TCRdb table, and some are missing; sequencing was by immunoSEQ multiplex PCR. The sample shows tens of thousands of clones, 75% to 90% of them seen only once. This specimen was CD4+ T cells from PBMCs cultured with HCoV-229E spike peptides, taken before COVID-19 vaccination. These receptor sequences come from a human donor who received a COVID-19 vaccine.

CDR3 loop: CASSLGQGVTNEKLFF. The CDR3 coding sequence is TGTGCCAGCAGCTTAGGACAGGGTGTAACTAATGAAAAACTGTTTTTT. The chain carries TRBV7-9 and TRBJ1-4, with TRBD1 matching over 7 bases. After removal of 1 base from V and 1 base from J, the junction contained 3 bases not matched to a gene. The V gene's germline CDR1 is SEHNR and CDR2 FQNEAQ (reference sequence). The CDR3 length is 16 residues.

V is TRBV6-5 and J is TRBJ1-1; 10 bases map to TRBD1. The CDR3 spans 14 residues. With 6 bases clipped from V and 3 bases from J, the junction kept 4 bases outside the gene matches. Per germline, CDR1 MNHEY and CDR2 SVGAGI. The CDR3 sequence: CASSDRGLDTEAFF. DNA for the CDR3: TGTGCCAGCAGCGACAGGGGGCTGGACACTGAAGCTTTCTTT.

The chain is built from TRBV19 and TRBJ2-1, with 13 bases identical to TRBD2. The germline V gene has CDR1 LNHDA and CDR2 SQIVND (reference sequence). CDR3 length: 16 residues. The ends lost 7 bases at V and 9 bases at J; junction bases unmatched: 12. CDR3 sequence: CASTFAGLAGRREQFF. CDR3 bases: TGTGCCAGTACCTTCGCGGGACTAGCGGGGCGACGTGAGCAGTTCTTC. The full variable domain, rest sourced from reference TRBV19 and TRBJ2-1, is DGGITQSPKYLFRKEGQNVTLSCEQNLNHDAMYWYRQDPGQGLRLIYYSQIVNDFQKGDIAEGYSVSREKKESFPLTVTSAQKNPTAFYLCASTFAGLAGRREQFFGPGTRLTVL.

The CDR3 protein is CASSPTRANYGYTF. DNA of the CDR3: TGTGCCAGCAGCCCGACCCGGGCCAACTATGGCTACACCTTC. V and J are TRBV6-5 and TRBJ1-2; D gene uncertain. Germline assignment: CDR1 MNHEY and CDR2 SVGAGI. The CDR3 runs 14 residues. Deletions cut 6 bases from V and 2 bases from J, with 13 bases between.

This clone was observed once. The rearrangement joins TRBV10-3 to TRBJ2-1; 9 nucleotides match TRBD1. CDR1 is ENHRY, CDR2 SYGVKD, per germline. The CDR3 is 15 amino acids. V lost 3 bases, J lost 3 bases, and 3 bases stayed unmatched. This CDR3 is CAISERQGGYNEQFF. DNA for the CDR3: TGTGCCATCAGTGAACGACAGGGGGGCTACAATGAGCAGTTCTTC.

The J gene is TRBJ1-3, the V gene TRBV4-1; 9 nucleotides agree with TRBD1. Germline values: CDR1 MGHRA, CDR2 YSYEKL. The CDR3 is 18 amino acids. After removal of 0 bases from V and 1 base from J, the junction contained 7 bases not matched to a gene. The CDR3 sequence is CASSQDDRQGVSGNTIYF. DNA for the CDR3: TGCGCCAGCAGCCAAGACGATCGACAGGGGGTATCTGGAAACACCATATATTTT.

This chain's CDR3 is CASSESGGFIQADQPQHF. The CDR3 bases are TGTGCCAGCAGTGAGTCGGGGGGCTTCATTCAGGCAGATCAGCCCCAGCATTTT. The chain couples TRBV25-1 to TRBJ1-5; D might be TRBD1 (6 bases). This CDR3 comprises 18 residues. Looked up from germline, CDR1 is MGHDK and CDR2 is SYGVNS. V dropped 3 bases and J dropped 5 bases, with 23 bases sitting between them.

The chain uses TRBV19 and TRBJ1-2; no definite D call. Germline V gene sequence: CDR1 LNHDA, CDR2 SQIVND (reference sequence). CDR3 length: 13 residues. Trimming pared 3 bases from V and 6 bases from J, leaving 11 bases between. CDR3 in amino acids: CASSMVLSHGYTF. The CDR3 DNA reads TGTGCCAGTAGTATGGTACTTTCCCATGGCTACACCTTC.

This rearrangement joins TRBV11-2 to TRBJ1-4; D unclear. Trimming left V 0 bases short and J 0 bases short, with 5 bases between. The CDR3 totals 15 residues. CDR1 and CDR2 (germline): SGHAT, FQNNGV. CDR3 DNA sequence: TGTGCCAGCAGCTTAGATCTCGCAACTAATGAAAAACTGTTTTTT. Encoded protein: CASSLDLATNEKLFF.